These T cell receptor beta chains were read from a single sample in a study of CD8+CD57+ T cells in acquired aplastic anemia. TCRdb recomputed calls from the reads with MiXCR, one row per CDR3 protein. The sample has 200,000 or so distinct CDR3 sequences; about 62% are singletons. Sequencing was performed on sorted CD4+, CD8+, or CD8+CD57+ T cells (not recorded which) from PBMCs. The origin of the receptors is a human donor with aplastic anemia. Each CDR3 is given without its conserved first and last residue. Fields, in order: CDR3 protein, clone size, V gene, J gene. Not all rows give a size; the values are once, few, many and, for expanded clones, a class.

SAKRDSYEQY	.	TRBV20-1	TRBJ2-7
SVGGSWGEQY	few	TRBV29-1	TRBJ2-7
ASSSRVNTEAF	.	TRBV5-1	TRBJ1-1
ASSLRAGVDYNEQF	.	TRBV5-4	TRBJ2-1
ASSGNGSPLH	few	TRBV11-2	TRBJ1-6
ASSERAPIGDEQF	.	TRBV2	TRBJ2-1
ASSARQGNTEAF	.	TRBV9	TRBJ1-1
ASSLGSGVSTGELF	many	TRBV12-3/TRBV12-4	TRBJ2-2
ASSLNGPSYEQY	.	TRBV7-9	TRBJ2-7
AISEERGSGTQH	once	TRBV10-3	TRBJ1-5
SARVPGYTEAS	once	TRBV20-1	TRBJ1-1
SARGTTAQETQY	.	TRBV20-1	TRBJ2-5
SARGGADYEQY	.	TRBV20-1	TRBJ2-7
ASSVGRGYEQY	once	TRBV27	TRBJ2-7
ASGGGEETQY	few	TRBV2	TRBJ2-5
ATGGPDTQY	.	TRBV24-1	TRBJ2-3
ASSISGTAYGYT	.	TRBV5-6	TRBJ1-2
ASSERAGGADIQY	many	TRBV6-1	TRBJ2-4
ASSYGTQY	.	TRBV7-9	TRBJ2-3
ATSRTSGSWGNEQF	.	TRBV15	TRBJ2-1
ASSIGLAGGRETQY	.	TRBV19	TRBJ2-5
ASSLEGGLSYEQY	.	TRBV7-3	TRBJ2-7
ASSYRMGDQPQH	many	TRBV6-9	TRBJ1-5
ASSQDLGKGGDEQF	.	TRBV3-1	TRBJ2-1
ATSAWDRGTYEQY	few	TRBV24-1	TRBJ2-7
ASSILGEDTQY	once	TRBV7-3	TRBJ2-3
ASSWTGGASYEQY	.	TRBV2	TRBJ2-7
ASSLLQGGYNEQF	.	TRBV7-3	TRBJ2-1
ASSFAGAGETQY	.	TRBV25-1	TRBJ2-5
ASSLSRVSYNEQF	.	TRBV5-1	TRBJ2-1
ASSATGDRFGNTEAF	.	TRBV7-3	TRBJ1-1
ASSQDLTSGSENTDTQY	.	TRBV14	.
ASSATIFRDTSNYGYT	.	TRBV7-6	TRBJ1-2
ASRQRRRDGYT	.	TRBV19	TRBJ1-2
ASSAELAGATDTQY	.	TRBV9	TRBJ2-3
ASSDKVETQY	many	TRBV4-1	TRBJ2-5
ASSQRFGGAGELL	.	TRBV14	TRBJ2-2
ASSRSGGTFTDTQY	once	TRBV7-9	TRBJ2-3
ASSRSDYNEQF	once	TRBV7-3	TRBJ2-1
ASSYRGNEQF	.	TRBV7-2	TRBJ2-1
ATSRGRRDNEKLF	.	TRBV15	TRBJ1-4
ASSRDSRTDTQY	.	TRBV7-2	TRBJ2-3
ASSIVGAEAF	.	TRBV19	TRBJ1-1
ASRGQPNTGELF	few	TRBV28	TRBJ2-2
ASSLGAGTGNEQF	.	TRBV5-6	TRBJ2-1
ASRTLAGANTGELF	many	TRBV7-2	TRBJ2-2